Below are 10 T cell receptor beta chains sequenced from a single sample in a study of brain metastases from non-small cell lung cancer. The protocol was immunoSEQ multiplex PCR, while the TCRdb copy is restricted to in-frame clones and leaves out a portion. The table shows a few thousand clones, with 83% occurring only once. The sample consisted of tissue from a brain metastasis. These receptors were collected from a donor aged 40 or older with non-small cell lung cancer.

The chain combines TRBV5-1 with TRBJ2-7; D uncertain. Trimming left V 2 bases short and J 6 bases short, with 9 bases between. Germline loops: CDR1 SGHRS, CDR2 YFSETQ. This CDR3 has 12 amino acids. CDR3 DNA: TGCGCCAGCAGCTTCCAGAGAGGCGAGCAGTACTTC. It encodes CASSFQRGEQYF.

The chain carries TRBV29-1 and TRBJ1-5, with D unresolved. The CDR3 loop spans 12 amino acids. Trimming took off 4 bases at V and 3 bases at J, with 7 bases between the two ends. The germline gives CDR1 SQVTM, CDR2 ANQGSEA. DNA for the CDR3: TGCAGCGTTGCGGGTAACAATCAGCCCCAGCATTTT. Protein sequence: CSVAGNNQPQHF. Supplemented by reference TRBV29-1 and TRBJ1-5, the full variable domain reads SAVISQKPSRDICQRGTSLTIQCQVDSQVTMMFWYRQQPGQSLTLIATANQGSEATYESGFVIDKFPISRPNLTFSTLTVSNMSPEDSSIYLCSVAGNNQPQHFGDGTRLSIL.

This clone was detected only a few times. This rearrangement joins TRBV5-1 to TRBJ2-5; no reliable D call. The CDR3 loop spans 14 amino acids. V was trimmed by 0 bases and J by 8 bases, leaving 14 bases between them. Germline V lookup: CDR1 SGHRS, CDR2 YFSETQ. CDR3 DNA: TGCGCCAGCAGCTTGGCTCTAGAACTGACAACCCAGTACTTC. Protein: CASSLALELTTQYF.

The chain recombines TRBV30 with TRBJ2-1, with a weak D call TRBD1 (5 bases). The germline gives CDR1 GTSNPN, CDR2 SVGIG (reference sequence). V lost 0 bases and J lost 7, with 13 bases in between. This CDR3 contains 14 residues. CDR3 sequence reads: CAWSVGAVANEQFF. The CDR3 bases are TGTGCCTGGAGTGTAGGGGCCGTGGCGAATGAGCAGTTCTTC.

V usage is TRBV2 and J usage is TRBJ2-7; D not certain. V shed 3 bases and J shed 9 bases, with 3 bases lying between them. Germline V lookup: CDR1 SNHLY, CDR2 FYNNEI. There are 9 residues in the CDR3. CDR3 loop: CASSERQYF. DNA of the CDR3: TGTGCCAGCAGTGAGAGGCAGTACTTC.

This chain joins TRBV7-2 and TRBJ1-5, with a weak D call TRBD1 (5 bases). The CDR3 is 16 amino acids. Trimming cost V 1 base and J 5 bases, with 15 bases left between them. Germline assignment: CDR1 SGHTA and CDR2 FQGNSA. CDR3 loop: CASSLVGWGGDQPQHF. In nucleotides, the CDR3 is TGTGCCAGCAGCTTAGTGGGTTGGGGGGGAGATCAGCCCCAGCATTTT.

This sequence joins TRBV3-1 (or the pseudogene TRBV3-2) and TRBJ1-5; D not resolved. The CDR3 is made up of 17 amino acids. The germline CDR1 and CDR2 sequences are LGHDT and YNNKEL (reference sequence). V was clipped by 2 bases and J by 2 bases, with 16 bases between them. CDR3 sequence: CASSQFFDISGNQPQHF. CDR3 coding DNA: TGTGCCAGCAGCCAATTCTTCGACATTTCGGGCAATCAGCCCCAGCATTTT.

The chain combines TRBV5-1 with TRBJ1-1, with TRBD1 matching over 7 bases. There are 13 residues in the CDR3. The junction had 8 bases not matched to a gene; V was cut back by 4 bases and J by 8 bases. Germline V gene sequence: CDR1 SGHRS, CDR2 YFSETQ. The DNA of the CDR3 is TGCGCCAGCAGCGTCGGACAGGCGGGAGAAGCTTTCTTT. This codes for CASSVGQAGEAFF.

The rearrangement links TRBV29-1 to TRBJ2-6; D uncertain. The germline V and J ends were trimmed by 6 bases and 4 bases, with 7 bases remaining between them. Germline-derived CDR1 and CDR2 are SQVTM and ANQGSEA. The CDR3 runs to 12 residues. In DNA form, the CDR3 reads TGCAGCGTGGGTACCGGGGCCAACGTCCTGACTTTC. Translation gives CSVGTGANVLTF.

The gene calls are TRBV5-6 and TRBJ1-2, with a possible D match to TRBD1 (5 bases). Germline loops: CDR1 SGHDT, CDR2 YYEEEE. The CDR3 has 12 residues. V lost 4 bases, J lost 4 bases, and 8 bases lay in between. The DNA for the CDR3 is TGTGCCAGCAGCCGAGACAGCTATGGCTACACCTTC. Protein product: CASSRDSYGYTF.